These T cell receptor beta chains were read from a single sample in a study of post-analysis software for immune sequencing data. In TCRdb, the PCR reads were re-called with MiXCR into one record per CDR3 protein. Found here are fewer than 850,000 distinct CDR3 sequences, approximately 30% of them singletons; the top ten hold around 0.56%. The specimen was blood. The receptors shown here come from a girl aged 5-17 years with multiple sclerosis. The conserved cysteine and the conserved F or W are not part of the CDR3 here. Each record gives: D gene, V gene, J gene, CDR3 protein. D genes are given only for firm matches.

TRBD2	TRBV7-2	TRBJ2-5	ASSLSGLAVQETQY
TRBD1	TRBV29-1	TRBJ1-1	SVGQGHSEAF
NA	TRBV5-1	TRBJ2-1	AGSLKGQLAGMEEQF
TRBD1	TRBV18	TRBJ1-1	ASSRQGAPNTEAF
NA	TRBV5-1	TRBJ2-5	ASSPSEPETQY
NA	TRBV28	TRBJ2-5	AGSFAATQETQY
NA	TRBV6-5	TRBJ1-1	ASSYVPRRTEAF
NA	TRBV5-1	TRBJ1-4	ASSLHRATNEKLF
NA	TRBV29-1	TRBJ2-7	SVASATYEQY
TRBD1	TRBV12-3/TRBV12-4	TRBJ1-5	ASSHGQDSNQPQH
NA	TRBV6-5	TRBJ2-7	AGSPVSQGASYEQY
NA	TRBV27	TRBJ2-2	ASSRRDTYTGELF
NA	TRBV6-5	TRBJ1-2	ASSPGRTPNYGYT
NA	TRBV10-3	TRBJ2-3	AINGGHTDTQY
NA	TRBV20-1	TRBJ1-1	SARVTMNTEAF
TRBD1	TRBV7-9	TRBJ1-4	ASSFSGGKEKLF
NA	TRBV18	TRBJ2-3	ASSPPLEEGDSTDTQY
NA	TRBV20-1	TRBJ2-7	SARDLLWRYEQY
TRBD2	TRBV20-1	TRBJ2-3	GARGWREESTDTQY
NA	TRBV15	TRBJ2-6	ATGPRGPGANVLT
NA	TRBV6-2/TRBV6-3	TRBJ1-5	ASRKTGLNQPQH
NA	TRBV6-5	TRBJ1-1	ATFSYTEAF
NA	TRBV25-1	NA	ASSESLDRLSEQY
TRBD1	TRBV4-1	TRBJ2-3	ASSSDRGVGTQY
NA	TRBV6-6	TRBJ1-5	ASSYQSVSNQPQH
TRBD1	TRBV6-4	TRBJ1-6	ASSEGQGGSPLH
NA	TRBV7-9	TRBJ2-3	ASSLRDPSTDTQY
TRBD1	TRBV9	TRBJ2-1	ASSDRGFYNEQF
NA	TRBV7-6	TRBJ1-5	ASSPDSSNQPQH
TRBD1	TRBV7-6	TRBJ2-7	ASSLAGQGSGYEQY
NA	TRBV27	TRBJ2-7	ASSLFGADYEQY
TRBD2	TRBV4-3	TRBJ2-7	ASSQAPGGYEQY
NA	TRBV7-2	TRBJ2-4	ASSLAGAGVKNIQY
NA	TRBV5-1	TRBJ2-7	ASSKAEFYEQY
NA	TRBV3-1	TRBJ1-4	ASSQLGRVDEKLF
NA	TRBV5-1	NA	ASSLSLGRSSCEQY
TRBD2	TRBV19	TRBJ2-1	ASSILAGESEQF
NA	TRBV6-5	TRBJ1-4	ASSYGSGLATNEKLF
TRBD1	TRBV27	TRBJ2-7	ASSLSGTGDYEQY
NA	TRBV7-2	TRBJ1-5	ASSLDFVGQPQH
NA	TRBV20-1	TRBJ2-7	SSPSETEQY
NA	TRBV3-1	NA	ASSQVSGGHEQY
NA	TRBV28	TRBJ1-4	ASADEGRFYEKLF
TRBD2	TRBV20-1	TRBJ2-7	SARGLAGDKGTVEQY
NA	TRBV11-2	TRBJ2-4	ASSPPPQGDLAKNIQY
TRBD2	TRBV7-9	TRBJ2-1	ASSFLREVQNEQF
TRBD1	TRBV20-1	TRBJ1-2	SAPARGLVYGYT
NA	TRBV20-1	TRBJ1-4	SARGATNEKLF
TRBD2	TRBV20-1	TRBJ2-2	SAILREGTGELF
NA	TRBV7-2	TRBJ2-6	ASSLSRGESGANVLT
TRBD1	TRBV29-1	TRBJ1-2	SVEATADRAYGYT
NA	TRBV20-1	TRBJ1-2	SAILRVGLGYT
TRBD2	TRBV20-1	TRBJ2-3	SAQAAGGDTDTQY
NA	TRBV4-2	TRBJ2-5	ASSQEHTAEETQY
TRBD1	TRBV3-1	TRBJ1-2	ASSLLGTGGSKDGYT
NA	TRBV4-1	TRBJ1-1	ASSPDSYTEAF
TRBD2	TRBV20-1	TRBJ2-1	SARPPGTSVYNEQF
TRBD1	TRBV20-1	TRBJ2-7	SARSGQGWSYEQY